The 20 T cell receptor beta chains reported below all come from one sample, sequenced in a study of cytotoxic CD8 clonotypes in ibrutinib-treated CLL. The data were produced by immunoSEQ multiplex PCR, yet TCRdb's version contains in-frame clones alone and is incomplete. The sample holds fewer than 25,000 clones, roughly 70% seen once. Sequencing used PBMCs, obtained after 24 months of ibrutinib treatment. The receptors were gathered from a human donor with chronic lymphocytic leukemia.

V is TRBV10-3 and J is TRBJ2-2, with 12 bases lining up with TRBD2. In germline, CDR1 is ENHRY, CDR2 SYGVKD. The CDR3 extends over 19 amino acids. V gave up 5 bases and J gave up 0 bases; unmatched junction bases: 10. The CDR3 protein is CAISSLGTSGPANTGELFF. CDR3 sequence (DNA): TGTGCCATCAGTAGCCTGGGGACTAGCGGGCCCGCGAACACCGGGGAGCTGTTTTTT.

V gene TRBV15 combines with J gene TRBJ1-3; D gene unclear. V gave up 0 bases and J gave up 4 bases, with 19 bases separating them. The CDR3 has 18 amino acids. Germline V lookup: CDR1 LNHNV, CDR2 YYDKDF (reference sequence). The CDR3 region has the DNA TGTGCCACCAGCAGAGATCCCCTCGGGAGGATCGGGGGAAACACCATATATTTT. Amino acids: CATSRDPLGRIGGNTIYF.

This clone rates as hyperexpanded. This chain joins TRBV7-9 and TRBJ2-7; 9 nucleotides agree with TRBD2. Per germline, CDR1 SEHNR and CDR2 FQNEAQ (reference sequence). There are 14 residues in the CDR3. V gave up 7 bases and J gave up 0 bases; unmatched junction bases: 4. The CDR3 protein is CASTERGDSYEQYF. The CDR3 DNA sequence: TGTGCCAGCACCGAGCGGGGGGACTCCTACGAGCAGTACTTC.

The rearrangement links TRBV9 to TRBJ1-6; D perhaps matches TRBD1 (5 bases). Germline-derived CDR1 and CDR2 are SGDLS and YYNGEE. Trimming left V 7 bases short and J 10 bases short, with 18 bases between. The length of the CDR3 is 14 residues. The CDR3 nucleotides read TGTGCCAGCGGACGGGACTCTCGGACATCACCCCTCCACTTT. It specifies CASGRDSRTSPLHF.

The J gene is TRBJ2-5, the V gene TRBV4-2; the match to TRBD2 covers 9 bases. The CDR3 is 16 residues long. In germline, CDR1 is LGHNA, CDR2 YNFKEQ. J lost 2 bases, V lost 0 bases, and 4 bases had no gene match. The CDR3 here is CASSQEGLAGQETQYF. The CDR3 coding sequence is TGTGCCAGCAGCCAAGAAGGGCTAGCGGGGCAAGAGACCCAGTACTTC.

This clone was detected only once. The chain employs TRBV27 and TRBJ2-5, with D uncertain. The CDR3 is 13 amino acids. V was shortened by 3 bases and J by 10 bases, with 15 bases between the two germline ends. Germline CDR1 and CDR2: MNHEY and SMNVEV (reference sequence). The CDR3: CASSFTPRSFQYF. The CDR3 nucleotides read TGTGCCAGCAGTTTTACCCCTAGGAGTTTCCAGTACTTC.

The chain has TRBV19 and TRBJ1-1; D unresolved. The V and J ends lost 1 base and 0 bases respectively, with 9 bases between them. The CDR3 runs to 15 residues. Germline V gene sequence: CDR1 LNHDA, CDR2 SQIVND (reference sequence). CDR3 sequence (DNA): TGTGCCAGTAGTATAGTTGGACGGATGAACACTGAAGCTTTCTTT. Amino acid sequence: CASSIVGRMNTEAFF.

The CDR3: CASSFASGGNYYTDTQYF. The CDR3 region has the DNA TGTGCCAGCAGTTTTGCTAGCGGGGGAAACTACTACACAGATACGCAGTATTTT. The rearrangement uses TRBV27 and TRBJ2-3, with 10 positions matching TRBD2. V shed 3 bases, J shed 2 bases, and the junction held 11 bases outside the gene matches. In germline, CDR1 is MNHEY, CDR2 SMNVEV (reference sequence). The length of the CDR3 is 18 residues.

This clone was seen a few times. The chain recombines TRBV9 with TRBJ2-1; D is unclear. Per the germline V gene, CDR1 is SGDLS and CDR2 is YYNGEE. Trimming cost V 0 bases and J 0 bases, with 7 bases left between them. The CDR3 extends over 15 amino acids. As DNA, the CDR3 is TGTGCCAGCAGCGTAGGATCTAGCTCCTACAATGAGCAGTTCTTC. The encoded protein is CASSVGSSSYNEQFF.

There are a few counts of this clone. The chain couples TRBV2 to TRBJ1-2; no definite D call. The CDR3 extends over 14 amino acids. The germline V gene has CDR1 SNHLY and CDR2 FYNNEI. The V and J ends lost 4 bases and 2 bases respectively, with 11 bases between them. The CDR3 here is CASSVAGANYGYTF. CDR3 bases: TGTGCCAGCAGTGTTGCCGGAGCCAACTATGGCTACACCTTC.

This clone has a handful of counts. This chain uses TRBV19 with TRBJ2-2, with a tentative D call TRBD2 (6 bases). The CDR3 contains 15 residues. V lost 5 bases and J 5 bases, leaving 15 bases between the germline ends. The germline CDR1 and CDR2 sequences are LNHDA and SQIVND (reference sequence). The CDR3 DNA follows: TGTGCCAGTAGTCCGGGGACTCTTAGAACCGGGGAGCTGTTTTTT. It yields the protein CASSPGTLRTGELFF.

This clone has more than one count but fewer than ten. J is TRBJ2-7 and V is TRBV14; 9 bases are a match to TRBD1. CDR3 length equals 15 residues. CDR1 is SGHDN and CDR2 is FVKESK in the germline V gene. The ends lost 5 bases at V and 3 bases at J; junction bases unmatched: 8. The CDR3 is CASSVGQGGFYEQYF. The CDR3 bases are TGTGCCAGCAGCGTGGGACAGGGCGGCTTCTACGAGCAGTACTTC.

The chain uses TRBV28 and TRBJ2-7; 8 bases match TRBD1. V trimming: 5 bases; J trimming: 2 bases; junction bases outside the gene matches: 5. Germline CDR1 and CDR2: MDHEN and SYDVKM. This CDR3 has 14 amino acids. The CDR3 protein is CASSLRTGTYEQYF. CDR3 DNA: TGTGCCAGCAGTCTCCGGACAGGGACCTACGAGCAGTACTTC.

The rearrangement links TRBV18 to TRBJ1-1; tentative D call: TRBD1 (5 bases). Germline V gene lookup returns CDR1 KGHSH and CDR2 LQKENI. Trimming took off 3 bases at V and 4 bases at J, with 12 bases between the two ends. The CDR3 consists of 14 residues. The CDR3, as DNA: TGTGCCAGCTCACCTGGGGCGGGAGTCACTGAAGCTTTCTTT. Protein product: CASSPGAGVTEAFF.

The gene calls are TRBV11-2 and TRBJ2-5, with 14 bases aligning to TRBD2. CDR3 length: 15 amino acids. Germline trimming cut 5 bases from V and 4 bases from J; bases unmatched to any gene: 3. Germline CDR1 is SGHAT and CDR2 is FQNNGV. CDR3 sequence reads: CASSQGLAGVETQYF. The DNA for the CDR3 is TGTGCCAGCAGCCAGGGACTAGCGGGGGTAGAGACCCAGTACTTC.

The rearrangement uses TRBV2 and TRBJ1-1; D is perhaps TRBD1 (6 bases). From germline, CDR1 is SNHLY and CDR2 FYNNEI. The V end was cut by 9 bases, the J end by 4 bases, with 15 bases between. The CDR3 runs 13 residues. The CDR3 DNA follows: TGTGCCAGACAGGGTTTTTTTGGCACTGAAGCTTTCTTT. Its protein is CARQGFFGTEAFF.

This sequence joins TRBV5-1 and TRBJ2-7, with TRBD1 matching over 8 bases. J was trimmed by 7 bases and V by 0 bases; bases with no gene match: 12. Germline values: CDR1 SGHRS, CDR2 YFSETQ. This CDR3 has 16 residues. The CDR3 protein is CASSLASRQGAREQYF. CDR3 nucleotide sequence: TGCGCCAGCAGCTTGGCGAGTCGGCAGGGGGCAAGGGAGCAGTACTTC.

This clone appeared many times. The gene calls are TRBV4-1 and TRBJ1-1; D unclear. Germline CDR1 reads MGHRA; CDR2 reads YSYEKL. Trimming removed 0 bases at V and 2 bases at J, with 10 bases between. The CDR3 contains 15 residues. The CDR3 nucleotides read TGCGCCAGCAGCCAAGAACCGGGAGCAAACACTGAAGCTTTCTTT. Protein sequence: CASSQEPGANTEAFF.

The chain joins TRBV27 to TRBJ2-6; D ambiguous. The CDR3 has 15 amino acids. Trimming shortened V by 2 bases and J by 2 bases, and 7 bases separated the two germline ends. Germline lookup yields CDR1 MNHEY and CDR2 SMNVEV (reference sequence). CDR3 coding DNA: TGTGCCAGCAGTTTAGAAGGGACTGGGGCCAACGTCCTGACTTTC. The encoded protein is CASSLEGTGANVLTF.

The rearrangement links TRBV5-6 to TRBJ2-1; weak D call: TRBD2 (5 bases). CDR3 length equals 14 residues. Germline CDR1 is SGHDT and CDR2 is YYEEEE. The germline V and J ends were trimmed by 0 bases and 6 bases, with 10 bases remaining between them. The CDR3: CASSLDRDPNEQFF. CDR3 nucleotides: TGTGCCAGCAGCTTGGACCGGGATCCCAATGAGCAGTTCTTC.